The 22 T cell receptor beta chains below were found in one sample sequenced in a study of shared clonotypes between healthy human individuals. Clones were read by immunoSEQ multiplex PCR, and TCRdb kept only the in-frame ones, dropping some. This sample has approximately 720,000 clones, with under 95% found just once. CD45RO-negative, CCR7-positively selected cells formed the naive CD8 fraction, excluding terminally differentiated effector memory CD45RA+ cells. Sequenced sample: naive CD8+ T cells sorted from blood. These receptors were collected from a man younger than 45 in good health.

On this clone itself: The sample holds other DNA sequences that translate to the same CDR3. The chain joins TRBV7-9 to TRBJ2-1, with D perhaps given as TRBD1 or TRBD2 (5 bases each). This CDR3 has 15 amino acids. Looked up from germline, CDR1 is SEHNR and CDR2 is FQNEAQ (reference sequence). The V end was cut by 1 base, the J end by 2 bases, with 9 bases between. The CDR3 DNA follows: TGTGCCAGCAGCTTAGTGCAGGGAGCCTACAATGAGCAGTTCTTC. It codes for CASSLVQGAYNEQFF.

V and J are TRBV1 and TRBJ1-4; the table assigns TRBD1, which was not confirmed against the DNA. TRBV1 is an annotated pseudogene. The CDR3 sequence is 17 residues long. CDR3 sequence: CTSSQDRGPVPDEKLFF. The CDR3 DNA reads as TGCACCAGCAGCCAGGACAGGGGGCCGGTCCCTGATGAAAAACTGTTTTTT.

CDR3 coding DNA: TGTGCCAGCAGGCCCGACAACACCGGGGAGCTGTTTTTT. It encodes CASRPDNTGELFF. The chain recombines TRBV27 with TRBJ2-2; D is uncertain. Germline V gene sequence: CDR1 MNHEY, CDR2 SMNVEV (reference sequence). The CDR3 consists of 13 residues. The V and J ends lost 6 bases and 2 bases respectively, with 7 bases between them.

V and J are TRBV19 and TRBJ2-7; D may correspond to TRBD1 or TRBD2 (5 bases each). The CDR3 totals 15 residues. Trimming removed 5 bases from V and 6 bases from J, with 20 bases in between. Germline loops: CDR1 LNHDA, CDR2 SQIVND (reference sequence). The CDR3 coding sequence is TGTGCCAGTAGTCCCGCCGGGGCGGTGGTTGGCGAGCAGTACTTC. This translates into CASSPAGAVVGEQYF.

The CDR3 loop is CASSSRDTGELFF. The CDR3 nucleotides read TGTGCCAGCAGCTCCAGGGACACCGGGGAGCTGTTTTTT. The chain carries TRBV11-3 and TRBJ2-2; D possibly corresponds to TRBD1 (5 bases). The CDR3 length is 13 residues. Germline values: CDR1 SGHNT, CDR2 YENEEA. The ends were cut back, 4 bases at V and 3 bases at J, with 6 bases in the middle.

This chain joins TRBV21-1 and TRBJ2-2; the table's D call of TRBD1 was not tested on the DNA. TRBV21-1 is classified as a pseudogene. The CDR3 has 16 amino acids. For the CDR3, the DNA is TGTGCCAGCAGCAAAGGGGACAGGGGGCGCGGCGGGGAGCTGTTTTTT. This codes for CASSKGDRGRGGELFF.

This clone was detected only once. The V gene is TRBV5-1, the J gene TRBJ1-2; TRBD1 matches at 8 bases. Unmatched junction bases numbered 7, after V lost 1 base and J lost 8 bases. The CDR3 length is 14 residues. In germline, CDR1 is SGHRS, CDR2 YFSETQ. CDR3 sequence: CASSLIQGAYGYTF. Written as DNA, the CDR3 is TGCGCCAGCAGCTTGATCCAGGGGGCATACGGCTACACCTTC.

The rearrangement links TRBV2 to TRBJ2-5, with D possibly called TRBD1 or TRBD2 (5 bases each). In germline, CDR1 is SNHLY, CDR2 FYNNEI. Trimming removed 6 bases from V and 5 bases from J, with 28 bases in between. The CDR3 runs 18 residues. CDR3 bases: TGTGCCAGCAGCTTTGTATCTTCCGGGACCGCGGCCCGGGAGACCCAGTACTTC. The encoded protein is CASSFVSSGTAARETQYF.

As to this clone: The sample holds other DNA sequences that translate to the same CDR3. The chain combines TRBV28 with TRBJ2-1, with D unresolved. CDR1 and CDR2 from the germline V gene are MDHEN and SYDVKM. The V and J ends lost 3 bases and 2 bases respectively, with 8 bases between them. The CDR3 has 14 amino acids. The CDR3 loop reads CASSFRGAYNEQFF. For the CDR3, the DNA is TGTGCCAGCAGTTTCAGAGGAGCCTACAATGAGCAGTTCTTC.

This rearrangement joins TRBV9 to TRBJ2-1; the match to TRBD1 covers 8 bases. Trimming removed 2 bases from V and 6 bases from J; junction bases left unmatched: 10. CDR1 SGDLS and CDR2 YYNGEE come from the germline V gene. This CDR3 contains 16 residues. The CDR3 DNA is TGTGCCAGCAGCGTCTTCGGGACAGGTCTGTCCAATGAGCAGTTCTTC. Amino acid sequence: CASSVFGTGLSNEQFF.

The rearrangement uses TRBV28 and TRBJ1-5, with 7 bases matching TRBD1. After removal of 5 bases from V and 7 bases from J, the junction contained 8 bases not matched to a gene. Looked up from germline, CDR1 is MDHEN and CDR2 is SYDVKM. The CDR3 length is 14 residues. CDR3 DNA: TGTGCCAGCAGTCCCCCAGGGGGGTTGCAGCCCCAGCATTTT. Its translation is CASSPPGGLQPQHF.

The V and J genes are TRBV4-1 and TRBJ1-5; D unclear. CDR1 and CDR2 (germline): MGHRA, YSYEKL. The V gene lost 0 bases and the J gene lost 1 base, with 10 bases spanning the gap. The CDR3 length is 16 residues. In nucleotides, the CDR3 is TGCGCCAGCAGCCAAGAGAGCGGGGTAAGCAATCAGCCCCAGCATTTT. Amino acids: CASSQESGVSNQPQHF.

The rearrangement links TRBV6-5 to TRBJ2-3, with D unclear. Germline loops: CDR1 MNHEY, CDR2 SVGAGI. The ends were cut back, 0 bases at V and 2 bases at J, with 9 bases in the middle. The CDR3 is 15 amino acids. This chain's CDR3 is CASSYSSRFTDTQYF. CDR3 coding DNA: TGTGCCAGCAGTTACTCCAGCAGATTCACAGATACGCAGTATTTT.

This chain links TRBV5-4 with TRBJ2-2, with TRBD1 matching 11 bases. With 4 bases clipped from V and 6 bases from J, the junction kept 8 bases outside the gene matches. In germline, CDR1 is SGHNT, CDR2 YYREEE (reference sequence). This CDR3 comprises 16 residues. CDR3 nucleotide sequence: TGTGCCAGCAGCCCCGGGACAGGGGGTTTGGCCGGGGAGCTGTTTTTT. Translating gives CASSPGTGGLAGELFF.

The rearrangement links TRBV9 to TRBJ2-1; the match to TRBD2 covers 8 bases. Germline V lookup: CDR1 SGDLS, CDR2 YYNGEE. The V and J ends lost 0 bases and 0 bases, in that order; junction bases with no gene match: 5. CDR3 length: 17 residues. The CDR3: CASSVGVGRASYNEQFF. DNA for the CDR3: TGTGCCAGCAGCGTAGGGGTCGGGAGGGCCTCCTACAATGAGCAGTTCTTC. Complete variable domain (other parts from reference TRBV9 and TRBJ2-1): DSGVTQTPKHLITATGQRVTLRCSPRSGDLSVYWYQQSLDQGLQFLIQYYNGEERAKGNILERFSAQQFPDLHSELNLSSLELGDSALYFCASSVGVGRASYNEQFFGPGTRLTVL.

The rearrangement uses TRBV5-5 and TRBJ2-7, with TRBD1 matching 8 bases. V dropped 4 bases and J dropped 1; count of bases not matched to a gene: 19. Germline CDR1 is SGHKS and CDR2 is YYEKEE (reference sequence). This CDR3 region has 19 residues. The CDR3 DNA follows: TGTGCCAGCAGCGTTAAAGGAGGAACCGGGACAGGAGATTCCTACGAGCAGTACTTC. As protein: CASSVKGGTGTGDSYEQYF. Drawing the rest from reference TRBV5-5 and TRBJ2-7, the complete variable domain is DAGVTQSPTHLIKTRGQQVTLRCSPISGHKSVSWYQQVLGQGPQFIFQYYEKEERGRGNFPDRFSARQFPNYSSELNVNALLLGDSALYLCASSVKGGTGTGDSYEQYFGPGTRLTVT.

The rearrangement uses TRBV7-9 and TRBJ2-1; no definite D call. There are 12 residues in the CDR3. Germline assignment: CDR1 SEHNR and CDR2 FQNEAQ (reference sequence). The V gene lost 2 bases and the J gene lost 5 bases, with 4 bases spanning the gap. DNA of the CDR3: TGTGCCAGCAGCTTACAAAACAATGAGCAGTTCTTC. It specifies CASSLQNNEQFF.

Only one count was recorded for this clone. The chain carries TRBV5-5 and TRBJ2-3, with TRBD1 identical over 8 bases. The CDR3 runs to 15 residues. The V segment lost 4 bases and the J segment 2 bases; nucleotides outside the gene matches: 6. Germline V gene data show CDR1 as SGHKS and CDR2 as YYEKEE (reference sequence). CDR3 amino acids: CASSGGQAYTDTQYF. In DNA, the CDR3 is TGTGCCAGCAGCGGGGGACAGGCCTACACAGATACGCAGTATTTT.

This chain uses TRBV10-1 with TRBJ2-3; 9 positions match TRBD2. CDR1 and CDR2 from the germline V gene are WNHNN and SYGVQD (reference sequence). The CDR3 extends over 15 amino acids. Unmatched junction bases numbered 4, after V lost 3 bases and J lost 3 bases. CDR3 sequence reads: CASSDDSGRTDTQYF. In DNA, the CDR3 is TGCGCCAGCAGTGATGATAGCGGGAGAACAGATACGCAGTATTTT.

This CDR3 is CASSYVFGTVTDEQYF. In DNA form, the CDR3 reads TGTGCCAGCAGTTACGTTTTCGGGACAGTGACTGACGAGCAGTACTTC. The chain carries TRBV6-5 and TRBJ2-7; 7 bases fit TRBD1. Trimming cost V 2 bases and J 5 bases; bases outside gene matches: 12. This CDR3 spans 16 amino acids. Germline CDR1 MNHEY, CDR2 SVGAGI.

The rearrangement uses TRBV6-5 and TRBJ2-5; D is unclear. The V gene lost 6 bases and the J gene lost 4 bases, with 12 bases spanning the gap. Germline loops: CDR1 MNHEY, CDR2 SVGAGI. This CDR3 region has 13 residues. Written as DNA, the CDR3 is TGTGCCAGCAGCCCCGTTTTTTCAGAGACCCAGTACTTC. The encoded protein is CASSPVFSETQYF.

This sequence joins TRBV6-5 and TRBJ2-3, with a weak D call TRBD2 (5 bases). The CDR3 has 15 residues. From germline, CDR1 is MNHEY and CDR2 SVGAGI. With 7 bases removed from V and 5 bases from J, the gap between germline ends came to 19 bases. CDR3 nucleotides: TGTGCCAGCACTGCGCCAGGCGACGCGGGAGATACGCAGTATTTT. Amino acid sequence: CASTAPGDAGDTQYF.